The next 23 T cell receptor beta chains were all read from a single sample in a study of CD8 T cells in ankylosing spondylitis. TCRdb redid the calling of the 5' RACE reads with MiXCR, one entry per CDR3 protein. The table lists some 340,000 distinct CDR3 sequences, 14% to 15% of them singletons. Sequenced input: blood, either unsorted or a sorted T cell fraction (not recorded which). All receptors derive from a male donor with ankylosing spondylitis or in good health (not recorded which).

The V gene is TRBV7-9, the J gene TRBJ1-2; D remains unclear. The germline V gene encodes CDR1 SEHNR and CDR2 FQNEAQ (reference sequence). Trimming removed 6 bases at V and 2 bases at J, with 7 bases between. This CDR3 contains 12 residues. In DNA form, the CDR3 reads TGTGCCAGCAGGGTAGGGAACTATGGCTACACCTTC. It specifies CASRVGNYGYTF.

This clonotype was counted between two and nine times. The genes are TRBV10-3 and TRBJ1-2, with a possible D match to TRBD1 (6 bases). Germline CDR1 is ENHRY and CDR2 is SYGVKD. The CDR3 has 14 amino acids. The germline V and J ends were trimmed by 0 bases and 8 bases, with 13 bases remaining between them. The CDR3 protein is CAISESHRDGGYTF. In nucleotides, the CDR3 is TGTGCCATCAGTGAGTCGCACAGGGACGGAGGCTACACCTTC.

This clonotype was seen only a few times. This chain connects TRBV7-2 to TRBJ2-7, with a possible D match to TRBD2 (6 bases). Deletions cut 2 bases from V and 2 bases from J, with 13 bases between. The CDR3 sequence is 15 residues long. Germline lookup yields CDR1 SGHTA and CDR2 FQGNSA. The CDR3 reads CASSLFTGTAYEQYF. The CDR3 DNA reads as TGTGCCAGCAGCTTATTCACCGGGACTGCCTACGAGCAGTACTTC.

This clonotype has only a few counts. DNA of the CDR3: TGTGCCAGCAGAACCTGGACGGTCACAGATACGCAGTATTTT. The encoded protein is CASRTWTVTDTQYF. The rearrangement joins TRBV6-1 to TRBJ2-3, with D unclear. The germline V and J ends were trimmed by 6 bases and 2 bases, with 12 bases remaining between them. The V gene's germline CDR1 is MNHNS and CDR2 SASEGT. The CDR3 sequence is 14 residues long.

The chain recombines TRBV29-1 with TRBJ1-2; maybe TRBD1 (5 bases). V lost 4 bases and J lost 3, with 12 bases in between. CDR3 length equals 13 residues. Germline-derived CDR1 and CDR2 are SQVTM and ANQGSEA. The CDR3, as DNA: TGCAGCGTTGGAGAGACAGCCTACTATGGCTACACCTTC. It codes for CSVGETAYYGYTF.

This clonotype has a handful of counts. The chain uses TRBV3-1 and TRBJ2-5; 11 nucleotides agree with TRBD2. The CDR3 is 16 amino acids. V gave up 4 bases and J gave up 1 base; unmatched junction bases: 5. Germline assignment: CDR1 LGHDT and CDR2 YNNKEL (reference sequence). The CDR3 DNA reads TGTGCCAGCAGCCGCCGGACTAGCGGGTCCCAAGAGACCCAGTACTTC. Amino acid sequence: CASSRRTSGSQETQYF.

The chain carries TRBV30 and TRBJ2-3, with 9 bases lining up with TRBD1. CDR1 and CDR2 (germline): GTSNPN, SVGIG (reference sequence). The CDR3 loop spans 14 amino acids. J was trimmed by 8 bases and V by 7 bases; bases with no gene match: 13. CDR3 sequence (DNA): TGTGCCTTAAACACAGGGGGCTCGTTGTCTACGCAGTATTTT. Translation: CALNTGGSLSTQYF.

Only a few counts were recorded for this clonotype. The rearrangement uses TRBV19 and TRBJ2-2; 7 bases are shared with TRBD2. CDR1 and CDR2 (germline): LNHDA, SQIVND (reference sequence). V dropped 0 bases and J dropped 8; count of bases not matched to a gene: 9. The CDR3 extends over 16 amino acids. The CDR3 nucleotides read TGTGCCAGTAGTATAGATCCGGCGGGGGAACGAGGGGAGCTGTTTTTT. Amino acid sequence: CASSIDPAGERGELFF.

This clonotype has only a few counts. This sequence joins TRBV4-1 and TRBJ2-7; 8 nucleotides agree with TRBD2. This CDR3 is 17 amino acids long. In germline, CDR1 is MGHRA, CDR2 YSYEKL. Losses at the gene ends were 0 bases for V and 4 bases for J; bases not matched to a gene: 11. CDR3 sequence reads: CASSQDSGAGVRYEQYF. In nucleotides, the CDR3 is TGCGCCAGCAGCCAAGATAGCGGAGCGGGAGTACGGTACGAGCAGTACTTC.

This chain connects TRBV7-9 to TRBJ2-7; possibly TRBD2 for D (5 bases). In germline, CDR1 is SEHNR, CDR2 FQNEAQ (reference sequence). The CDR3 loop spans 15 amino acids. The V end lost 5 bases, the J end lost 4 bases, and 18 bases lay between the germline ends. The CDR3 region has the DNA TGTGCCAGCAGCCCCGGGATTGAAAGACATTACGAGCAGTACTTC. This translates into CASSPGIERHYEQYF.

This clonotype was observed a few times. The chain recombines TRBV29-1 with TRBJ2-7, with D maybe TRBD2 (6 bases). V was shortened by 0 bases and J by 1 base, with 19 bases between the two germline ends. CDR1 is SQVTM and CDR2 is ANQGSEA in the germline V gene. This CDR3 has 17 residues. The CDR3 DNA is TGCAGCGTTGAAGACGGTGCGGGGTTAGGGGTTTCCTACGAGCAGTACTTC. Its protein is CSVEDGAGLGVSYEQYF.

This clonotype has only a few counts. The V and J genes are TRBV4-1 and TRBJ1-5, with D possibly TRBD1 on 6 matching bases. The germline gives CDR1 MGHRA, CDR2 YSYEKL. V was shortened by 4 bases and J by 0 bases, with 13 bases between the two germline ends. This CDR3 spans 16 amino acids. As DNA, the CDR3 is TGCGCCAGCAGCCCGTACCCGGGGGCTAGCAATCAGCCCCAGCATTTT. Protein: CASSPYPGASNQPQHF.

CDR3 region: CASAPLTSGGAGETQYF. The CDR3 coding sequence is TGCGCCAGCGCACCCCTGACTAGCGGGGGGGCGGGAGAGACCCAGTACTTC. The gene calls are TRBV5-1 and TRBJ2-5; 14 bases map to TRBD2. Germline values: CDR1 SGHRS, CDR2 YFSETQ. The CDR3 has 17 residues. V shed 7 bases, J shed 4 bases, and the junction held 12 bases outside the gene matches.

This clonotype was seen ten or more times. J is TRBJ2-1 and V is TRBV12-3 or TRBV12-4; D is undetermined. Deletions cut 6 bases from V and 0 bases from J, with 9 bases between. The CDR3 length is 14 residues. CDR3: CASSLSSSYNEQFF. The CDR3 DNA sequence: TGTGCCAGCAGCCTTTCAAGCTCCTACAATGAGCAGTTCTTC.

The J gene is TRBJ2-3, the V gene TRBV24-1; 13 bases line up with TRBD2. The length of the CDR3 is 17 residues. Losses at the gene ends were 4 bases for V and 4 bases for J; bases not matched to a gene: 7. In germline, CDR1 is KGHDR, CDR2 SFDVKD. The chain's CDR3 is CATSDPGTSGDSDTQYF. The CDR3 DNA follows: TGTGCCACCAGTGACCCGGGGACTAGCGGGGACTCAGATACGCAGTATTTT.

In this sample, this clonotype turned up a few times. V usage is TRBV20-1 and J usage is TRBJ2-1; no definite D call. The germline V and J ends were trimmed by 0 bases and 0 bases, with 6 bases remaining between them. Germline values: CDR1 DFQATT, CDR2 SNEGSKA (reference sequence). The CDR3 totals 14 residues. The CDR3 DNA reads as TGCAGTGCTAGAGAGACTGTCTCCTACAATGAGCAGTTCTTC. It specifies CSARETVSYNEQFF.

This clonotype appeared a few times. V gene TRBV2 combines with J gene TRBJ1-1, with D unclear. Germline V gene sequence: CDR1 SNHLY, CDR2 FYNNEI. The V and J ends lost 4 bases and 1 base respectively, with 7 bases between them. The CDR3 contains 13 residues. This CDR3 reads CASSANRNTEAFF. In nucleotides, the CDR3 is TGTGCCAGCAGTGCCAACAGGAACACTGAAGCTTTCTTT.

This clonotype was counted at least ten times. This chain uses TRBV5-1 with TRBJ1-1; D is possibly TRBD1 (6 bases). Germline V gene sequence: CDR1 SGHRS, CDR2 YFSETQ. V was trimmed by 0 bases and J by 1 base, leaving 10 bases between them. This CDR3 has 15 residues. The CDR3: CASSLDPRGNTEAFF. In nucleotides, the CDR3 is TGCGCCAGCAGCTTGGACCCCAGGGGGAACACTGAAGCTTTCTTT.

The chain joins TRBV15 to TRBJ2-7; D may match TRBD1 or TRBD2 (5 bases each). This CDR3 is built from 15 residues. The germline V gene has CDR1 LNHNV and CDR2 YYDKDF (reference sequence). The germline V and J ends were trimmed by 4 bases and 3 bases, with 16 bases remaining between them. CDR3 loop: CATSKGPFQSYEQYF. CDR3 in DNA: TGTGCCACCAGCAAGGGACCCTTCCAGAGCTACGAGCAGTACTTC.

This clonotype showed up many times. The chain recombines TRBV4-1 with TRBJ1-2, with D maybe TRBD1 (5 bases). Trimming took off 1 base at V and 8 bases at J, with 11 bases between the two ends. The CDR3 loop spans 13 amino acids. Germline-derived CDR1 and CDR2 are MGHRA and YSYEKL. The CDR3 region has the DNA TGCGCCAGCAGCCAAGCTCCGGGGGAGGGCTACACCTTC. Encoded protein: CASSQAPGEGYTF.

This clonotype was counted many times. The chain couples TRBV12-3 or TRBV12-4 to TRBJ2-1, with TRBD1 matching 9 bases. The junction had 4 bases not matched to a gene; V was cut back by 4 bases and J by 15 bases. The CDR3 has 11 residues. Here the CDR3 reads CASSWGTGRFF. The CDR3 region has the DNA TGTGCCAGCAGTTGGGGGACAGGGAGGTTCTTC.

In this sample, this clonotype turned up a few times. Here the CDR3 DNA reads TGTGCCAGCAGCTTTCTGACAGTCGAAGCTTTCTTT. Protein product: CASSFLTVEAFF. This sequence joins TRBV7-9 and TRBJ1-1, with TRBD1 as a possible D gene (5 bases). The ends were cut back, 3 bases at V and 8 bases at J, with 10 bases in the middle. This CDR3 comprises 12 residues. Germline-derived CDR1 and CDR2 are SEHNR and FQNEAQ (reference sequence).

This chain joins TRBV7-9 and TRBJ2-2; no reliable D call. With 2 bases removed from V and 0 bases from J, the gap between germline ends came to 1 base. The CDR3 has 13 residues. Germline values: CDR1 SEHNR, CDR2 FQNEAQ (reference sequence). DNA for the CDR3: TGTGCCAGCAGCTTACCGAACACCGGGGAGCTGTTTTTT. The encoded protein is CASSLPNTGELFF. The complete variable domain, with remaining parts taken from reference TRBV7-9 and TRBJ2-2, reads DTGVSQNPRHKITKRGQNVTFRCDPISEHNRLYWYRQTLGQGPEFLTYFQNEAQLEKSRLLSDRFSAERPKGSFSTLEIQRTEQGDSAMYLCASSLPNTGELFFGEGSRLTVL.